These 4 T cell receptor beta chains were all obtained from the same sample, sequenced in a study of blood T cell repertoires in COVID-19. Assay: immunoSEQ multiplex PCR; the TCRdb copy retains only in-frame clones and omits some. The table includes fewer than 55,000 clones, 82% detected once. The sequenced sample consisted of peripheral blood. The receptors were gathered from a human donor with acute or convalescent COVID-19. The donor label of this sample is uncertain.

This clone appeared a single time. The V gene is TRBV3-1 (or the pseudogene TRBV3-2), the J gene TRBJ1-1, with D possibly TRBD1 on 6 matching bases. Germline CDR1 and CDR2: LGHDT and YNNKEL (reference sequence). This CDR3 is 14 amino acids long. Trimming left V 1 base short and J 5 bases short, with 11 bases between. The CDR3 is CASSQGGGRTEAFF. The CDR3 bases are TGTGCCAGCAGCCAAGGAGGGGGAAGGACTGAAGCTTTCTTT.

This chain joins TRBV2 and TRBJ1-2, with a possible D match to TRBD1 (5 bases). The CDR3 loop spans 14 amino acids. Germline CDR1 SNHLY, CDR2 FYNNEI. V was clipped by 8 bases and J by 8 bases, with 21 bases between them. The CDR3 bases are TGTGCCAGCGTTTCTGGGGGGGTAAGCGTAGGCTACACCTTC. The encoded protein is CASVSGGVSVGYTF.

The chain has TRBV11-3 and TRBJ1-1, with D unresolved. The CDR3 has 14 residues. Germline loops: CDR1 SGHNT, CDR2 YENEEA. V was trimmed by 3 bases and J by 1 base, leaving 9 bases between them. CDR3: CASSFRAWNTEAFF. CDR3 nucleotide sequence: TGTGCCAGCAGCTTTAGAGCATGGAACACTGAAGCTTTCTTT.

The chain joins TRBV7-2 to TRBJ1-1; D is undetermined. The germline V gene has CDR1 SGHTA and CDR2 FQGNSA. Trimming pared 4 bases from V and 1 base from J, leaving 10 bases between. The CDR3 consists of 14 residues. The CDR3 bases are TGTGCCAGCAGCTCCAGGACTGCGAACACTGAAGCTTTCTTT. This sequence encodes CASSSRTANTEAFF.